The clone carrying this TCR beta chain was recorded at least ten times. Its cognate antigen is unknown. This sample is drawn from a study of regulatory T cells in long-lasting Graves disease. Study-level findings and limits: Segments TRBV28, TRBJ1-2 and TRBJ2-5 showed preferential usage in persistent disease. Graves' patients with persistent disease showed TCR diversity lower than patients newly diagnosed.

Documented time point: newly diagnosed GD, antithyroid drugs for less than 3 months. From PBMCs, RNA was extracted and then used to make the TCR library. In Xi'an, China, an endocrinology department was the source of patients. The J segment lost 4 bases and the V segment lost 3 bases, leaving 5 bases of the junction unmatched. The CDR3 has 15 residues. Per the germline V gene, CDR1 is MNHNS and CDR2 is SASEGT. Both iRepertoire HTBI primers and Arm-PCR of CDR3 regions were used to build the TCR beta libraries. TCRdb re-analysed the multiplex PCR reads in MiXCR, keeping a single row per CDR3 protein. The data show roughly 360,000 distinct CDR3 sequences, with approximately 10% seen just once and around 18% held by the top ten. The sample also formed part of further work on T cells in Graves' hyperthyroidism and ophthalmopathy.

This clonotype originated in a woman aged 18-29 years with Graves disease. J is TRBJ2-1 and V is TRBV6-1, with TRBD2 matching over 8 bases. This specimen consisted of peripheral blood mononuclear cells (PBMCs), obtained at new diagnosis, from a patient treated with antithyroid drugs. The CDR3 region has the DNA TGTGCCAGCAGTGAGAGGGCTAGCGGGTACAATGAGCAGTTCTTC. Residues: CASSERASGYNEQFF.